The 24 T cell receptor beta chains below all came from one sample that was sequenced in a study of cytomegalovirus exposure and HLA in healthy donors. Primers included in the PCR were 60 Vbeta and 13 Jbeta primers. Measured with immunoSEQ multiplex PCR; TCRdb has only the in-frame clones, and not every one. The sample has roughly 120,000 clones, roughly 74% seen once. Sequencing input: PBMCs. Receptor source: a woman aged 45-65 years in good health and CMV-seropositive.

This CDR3 reads CASSQGPGQRVWETQYF. The CDR3 nucleotides read TGTGCCAGCAGCCAAGGACCGGGACAGAGGGTTTGGGAGACCCAGTACTTC. The chain has TRBV14 and TRBJ2-5; TRBD1 matches at 7 bases. Germline values: CDR1 SGHDN, CDR2 FVKESK. The CDR3 runs to 17 residues. The V and J ends lost 1 base and 5 bases, in that order; junction bases with no gene match: 13.

The rearrangement uses TRBV11-2 and TRBJ2-2; TRBD1 might be the D (6 bases). There are 13 residues in the CDR3. Trimming took off 8 bases at V and 4 bases at J, with 11 bases between the two ends. Germline V lookup: CDR1 SGHAT, CDR2 FQNNGV. Written as DNA, the CDR3 is TGTGCCAGCGCTCCCAGGGGCACCGGGGAGCTGTTTTTT. It is translated as CASAPRGTGELFF.

The gene calls are TRBV27 and TRBJ2-7; 7 nucleotides line up with TRBD1. V trimming: 6 bases; J trimming: 6 bases; junction bases outside the gene matches: 8. Germline assignment: CDR1 MNHEY and CDR2 SMNVEV (reference sequence). The CDR3 extends over 13 amino acids. The CDR3 loop reads CASRTTGFIEQYF. The CDR3 DNA reads TGTGCCAGCAGAACGACAGGGTTTATCGAGCAGTACTTC.

The rearrangement links TRBV5-1 to TRBJ2-1; 7 bases fit TRBD2. The V segment lost 2 bases and the J segment 7 bases; nucleotides outside the gene matches: 6. This CDR3 has 14 amino acids. Germline V gene data show CDR1 as SGHRS and CDR2 as YFSETQ. Here the CDR3 DNA reads TGCGCCAGCAGCTTTGGGGGGGGTCAAAATGAGCAGTTCTTC. It specifies CASSFGGGQNEQFF.

This chain joins TRBV27 and TRBJ1-6; 7 nucleotides align to TRBD1. J lost 7 bases, V lost 4 bases, and 7 bases had no gene match. This CDR3 comprises 15 residues. CDR1 MNHEY and CDR2 SMNVEV come from the germline V gene (reference sequence). CDR3: CASSSTGTENSPLHF. For the CDR3, the DNA is TGTGCCAGCAGTTCCACCGGGACAGAGAATTCACCCCTCCACTTT.

This sequence joins TRBV6-4 and TRBJ2-2, with 10 bases identical to TRBD2. The CDR3 length is 15 residues. V was clipped by 4 bases and J by 5 bases; unmatched bases: 4. Germline V gene data show CDR1 as MRHNA and CDR2 as SNTAGT. CDR3 sequence: CASSASGGPTGELFF. CDR3 DNA: TGTGCCAGCAGTGCTAGCGGGGGACCAACCGGGGAGCTGTTTTTT.

The chain combines TRBV5-5 with TRBJ1-2; weak D call: TRBD1 (6 bases). The CDR3 runs to 13 residues. The germline V gene has CDR1 SGHKS and CDR2 YYEKEE (reference sequence). V gave up 4 bases and J gave up 8 bases, with 15 bases separating them. The CDR3 nucleotides are TGTGCCAGCAGCACCGGGACACTATACGGCTACACCTTC. Amino acids: CASSTGTLYGYTF.

CDR3 protein: CASSYKTRPQETQYF. The CDR3 DNA reads TGTGCCAGCAGTTACAAAACTAGACCCCAAGAGACCCAGTACTTC. The rearrangement joins TRBV6-6 to TRBJ2-5, with D perhaps TRBD2 (5 bases). The CDR3 extends over 15 amino acids. The germline V gene encodes CDR1 MNHNY and CDR2 SVGAGI (reference sequence). The V gene lost 2 bases and the J gene lost 1 base, with 11 bases spanning the gap.

V usage is TRBV19 and J usage is TRBJ2-3; 7 nucleotides agree with TRBD2. Trimming at V came to 5 bases and at J to 3 bases, leaving 11 bases not matched to a gene. The CDR3 runs to 16 residues. Germline CDR1 LNHDA, CDR2 SQIVND (reference sequence). The CDR3, as DNA: TGTGCCAGTAGTGTAAGCGGGGTTAGGGGAACAGATACGCAGTATTTT. This sequence encodes CASSVSGVRGTDTQYF.

The chain is built from TRBV5-4 and TRBJ1-4; TRBD1 agrees at 7 bases. The V and J ends lost 1 base and 3 bases, in that order; junction bases with no gene match: 9. CDR3 length: 17 residues. The V gene's germline CDR1 is SGHNT and CDR2 YYREEE (reference sequence). CDR3 amino acids: CASSLYRGGSANEKLFF. In DNA form, the CDR3 reads TGTGCCAGCAGCTTGTACAGGGGCGGTTCGGCTAATGAAAAACTGTTTTTT.

The chain combines TRBV18 with TRBJ1-4; TRBD1 might be the D (5 bases). The CDR3 consists of 15 residues. Trimming cost V 0 bases and J 8 bases, with 13 bases left between them. The germline gives CDR1 KGHSH, CDR2 LQKENI. The CDR3 is CASSPPMDKGEKLFF. The DNA of the CDR3 is TGTGCCAGCTCACCACCCATGGATAAGGGGGAAAAACTGTTTTTT.

This clone appeared once. The chain is built from TRBV7-2 and TRBJ1-4; unclear D gene. V lost 8 bases and J lost 3, with 13 bases in between. This CDR3 contains 14 residues. From germline, CDR1 is SGHTA and CDR2 FQGNSA. The CDR3 here is CASGSGGANEKLFF. The DNA for the CDR3 is TGTGCCAGCGGTTCGGGCGGGGCTAATGAAAAACTGTTTTTT.

The chain has TRBV6-5 and TRBJ2-1; TRBD1 matches 10 bases. The CDR3 length is 15 residues. CDR1 and CDR2 (germline): MNHEY, SVGAGI. Trimming took 5 bases from V and 9 from J; bases not matched to a gene: 10. The CDR3 sequence is CASSQGTGVRGEQFF. The CDR3 DNA reads as TGTGCCAGCAGTCAGGGGACAGGGGTTCGGGGTGAGCAGTTCTTC.

This chain links TRBV7-9 with TRBJ2-2; tentatively, D is TRBD1 (6 bases). Germline lookup yields CDR1 SEHNR and CDR2 FQNEAQ (reference sequence). Trimming shortened V by 4 bases and J by 2 bases, and 17 bases separated the two germline ends. The CDR3 loop spans 17 amino acids. CDR3 sequence (DNA): TGTGCCAGCAGCTCTCCCCGGGGACACCGAAACACCGGGGAGCTGTTTTTT. Amino acids: CASSSPRGHRNTGELFF.

The V gene is TRBV11-3, the J gene TRBJ2-2, with 8 bases fitting TRBD1. The CDR3 consists of 15 residues. Germline-derived CDR1 and CDR2 are SGHNT and YENEEA. Trimming cost V 5 bases and J 2 bases; bases outside gene matches: 4. The CDR3 loop is CASSAGGANTGELFF. DNA of the CDR3: TGTGCCAGCAGCGCAGGGGGCGCAAACACCGGGGAGCTGTTTTTT.

Only one count was recorded for this clone. V and J are TRBV9 and TRBJ2-1, with a tentative D call TRBD1 (6 bases). V dropped 2 bases and J dropped 7 bases, with 13 bases sitting between them. This CDR3 region has 14 residues. The V gene's germline CDR1 is SGDLS and CDR2 YYNGEE. CDR3 coding DNA: TGTGCCAGCAGCGTTTCAGGGGTGGGAAATGAGCAGTTCTTC. This encodes CASSVSGVGNEQFF.

The genes are TRBV6-4 and TRBJ2-7; no firm D call. Germline V gene data show CDR1 as MRHNA and CDR2 as SNTAGT. This CDR3 has 15 residues. V gave up 4 bases and J gave up 4 bases, with 17 bases separating them. The CDR3 DNA is TGTGCCAGCAGTGGTCTTTGGCAGAAATATTACGAGCAGTACTTC. Translation: CASSGLWQKYYEQYF.

The V and J genes are TRBV6-5 and TRBJ1-2, with a tentative D call TRBD1 (6 bases). The CDR3 length is 12 residues. Germline V lookup: CDR1 MNHEY, CDR2 SVGAGI. V dropped 4 bases and J dropped 8 bases, with 11 bases sitting between them. CDR3 DNA sequence: TGTGCCAGCAGTTTGGTAGGGGGAGGCTACACCTTC. This sequence encodes CASSLVGGGYTF.

This chain links TRBV7-2 with TRBJ1-2; D is undetermined. The CDR3 totals 13 residues. The germline V gene encodes CDR1 SGHTA and CDR2 FQGNSA. Trimming removed 5 bases from V and 2 bases from J, with 9 bases in between. The CDR3 DNA follows: TGTGCCAGCAGCCCGTGGGAGAACTATGGCTACACCTTC. It codes for CASSPWENYGYTF.

The chain is built from TRBV4-1 and TRBJ2-5, with D perhaps matching TRBD1 (6 bases). The CDR3 is 13 amino acids. The V end lost 1 base, the J end lost 4 bases, and 7 bases lay between the germline ends. Germline lookup yields CDR1 MGHRA and CDR2 YSYEKL. CDR3 DNA sequence: TGCGCCAGCAGCCAAGGCAGGGGAGAGACCCAGTACTTC. It encodes CASSQGRGETQYF.

The chain joins TRBV14 to TRBJ2-1; TRBD1 might be the D (6 bases). The CDR3 is made up of 13 amino acids. The germline V gene has CDR1 SGHDN and CDR2 FVKESK. Trimming shortened V by 6 bases and J by 8 bases, and 14 bases separated the two germline ends. Here the CDR3 reads CASSPTGLDEQFF. The CDR3 nucleotides read TGTGCCAGCAGTCCCACAGGGCTGGATGAGCAGTTCTTC.

This chain connects TRBV5-1 to TRBJ2-7; possibly TRBD2 for D (6 bases). The CDR3 spans 16 residues. Germline values: CDR1 SGHRS, CDR2 YFSETQ. Deletions cut 2 bases from V and 3 bases from J, with 18 bases between. The CDR3 DNA reads as TGCGCCAGCAGCTTAGTATACGGGACTCAGAGCTACGAGCAGTACTTC. Translation: CASSLVYGTQSYEQYF.

V is TRBV4-3 and J is TRBJ1-2; the match to TRBD1 covers 9 bases. The V segment lost 2 bases and the J segment 3 bases; nucleotides outside the gene matches: 4. CDR1 and CDR2 (germline): LGHNA, YSLEER. The CDR3 runs 15 residues. The CDR3 loop reads CASSQLRDRDYGYTF. As DNA, the CDR3 is TGCGCCAGCAGCCAACTGAGGGACAGGGACTATGGCTACACCTTC.

The sample holds a few counts of this clone. The chain carries TRBV20-1 and TRBJ1-2; D is ambiguous. V lost 6 bases, J lost 7 bases, and 9 bases lay in between. CDR1 and CDR2 from the germline V gene are DFQATT and SNEGSKA (reference sequence). The CDR3 spans 10 residues. This CDR3 reads CSAAYFGYTF. CDR3 nucleotides: TGCAGTGCCGCCTATTTTGGCTACACCTTC.